These T cell receptor beta chains were read from a single sample in a study of blood T cell repertoires in COVID-19. TCRdb's table, derived via immunoSEQ multiplex PCR, lists solely in-frame clones and lacks some. This sample has 280,000 or so clones, with 87% found just once. The sequencing input was PBMCs or T cells enriched from blood (not recorded which). All receptors come from a woman aged 40 to 49 who had recovered from COVID-19. CDR3s include the opening cysteine and the closing phenylalanine or tryptophan. A D gene is named only where the DNA matches it firmly. Part of the rows lack a size; the others show once, few, many or a class for expanded clones.

>NA|TRBJ1-6|17|TRBV28|NA
CASSSPGGRSYNSPLHF
TGTGCCAGCAGTTCCCCAGGAGGGCGCTCCTATAATTCACCCCTCCACTTT
>TRBD1|TRBJ2-1|14|TRBV7-2|NA
CASRTQGIYNEQFF
TGTGCCAGCAGAACACAGGGGATTTACAATGAGCAGTTCTTC
>TRBD2|TRBJ2-7|17|TRBV5-1|NA
CASSLRRTSGTSYEQYF
TGCGCCAGCAGCTTGCGTCGGACTAGCGGGACCTCCTACGAGCAGTACTTC
>TRBD2|TRBJ2-2|17|TRBV29-1|NA
CSVEVYRGLANTGELFF
TGCAGCGTTGAAGTTTACAGGGGACTAGCAAATACCGGGGAGCTGTTTTTT
>NA|TRBJ1-6|14|TRBV10-3|NA
CAIRDSSYNSPLHF
TGTGCCATCAGGGACAGCTCCTATAATTCACCCCTCCACTTT
>TRBD2|TRBJ2-2|15|TRBV11-2|few
CASSPSGRNTGELFF
TGTGCCAGCTCTCCTAGCGGGAGGAACACCGGGGAGCTGTTTTTT
>NA|TRBJ1-4|18|TRBV3-1/TRBV3-2|NA
CASSQDPGWAGIGEKLFF
TGTGCCAGCAGCCAAGATCCGGGTTGGGCGGGGATAGGTGAAAAACTGTTTTTT
>TRBD2|TRBJ2-3|18|TRBV7-6|NA
CASSLAVSGLAGEDTQYF
TGTGCCAGCAGCTTAGCTGTTAGTGGGTTAGCGGGAGAAGATACGCAGTATTTT
>TRBD1|TRBJ2-1|15|TRBV5-1|NA
CASSLEGQGFARPFF
TGCGCCAGCAGCTTGGAGGGACAGGGTTTCGCGAGGCCGTTCTTC
>NA|TRBJ2-7|13|TRBV7-7|NA
CASSPQGGYEQYF
TGTGCTAGCAGTCCCCAGGGGGGCTACGAGCAGTACTTC
>NA|TRBJ1-5|13|TRBV19|NA
CASSTQHNQPQHF
TGTGCCAGTAGTACCCAACACAATCAGCCCCAGCATTTT
>NA|TRBJ1-1|13|TRBV24-1|NA
CATSGGGHTEAFF
TGTGCCACCTCTGGGGGGGGGCACACTGAAGCTTTCTTT
>NA|TRBJ2-5|14|TRBV4-1|NA
CASSQERRRETQYF
TGCGCCAGCAGCCAAGAACGGCGGCGGGAGACCCAGTACTTC
>TRBD1|TRBJ2-3|15|TRBV2|NA
CASRMGQGGTDTQYF
TGTGCCAGCAGGATGGGACAGGGCGGCACAGATACGCAGTATTTT
>TRBD2|TRBJ2-1|15|TRBV18|NA
CASSPELAGVKEQFF
TGTGCCAGCTCACCGGAGCTAGCGGGAGTAAAAGAGCAGTTCTTC
>TRBD1|TRBJ2-2|17|TRBV3-1/TRBV3-2|NA
CASSLYRGRANTGELFF
TGTGCCAGCAGCCTTTACAGGGGTCGCGCTAACACCGGGGAGCTGTTTTTT
>TRBD2|TRBJ2-5|17|TRBV3-1/TRBV3-2|NA
CASSQVGTSGTQETQYF
TGTGCCAGCAGCCAAGTCGGGACTAGCGGAACTCAAGAGACCCAGTACTTC
>NA|TRBJ2-7|14|TRBV21-1|NA
CASSNRDISYEQYF
TGTGCCAGCAGCAACCGGGACATTTCGTACGAGCAGTACTTC
>NA|TRBJ2-2|14|TRBV11-2|NA
CASSPSRVDGELFF
TGTGCCAGCAGCCCTAGCCGAGTGGATGGGGAGCTGTTTTTT
>NA|TRBJ1-2|15|TRBV7-2|NA
CASSLETSRGSGYTF
TGTGCCAGCAGCTTAGAGACTTCACGCGGGAGTGGCTACACCTTC
>NA|TRBJ2-3|14|TRBV9|NA
CASSRRGGLDTQYF
TGTGCCAGCAGCAGAAGGGGGGGACTAGATACGCAGTATTTT
>TRBD2|TRBJ2-7|16|TRBV2|NA
CASSDRTSGFSYEQYF
TGTGCCAGCAGTGACCGGACTAGCGGGTTCTCCTACGAGCAGTACTTC
>NA|TRBJ2-3|14|TRBV28|NA
CASSGRAGTDTQYF
TGTGCCAGCAGTGGGCGCGCAGGGACAGATACGCAGTATTTT
>NA|TRBJ1-6|16|TRBV7-2|NA
CASSLGGHLNNSPLHF
TGTGCCAGCAGCTTAGGGGGACACTTGAATAATTCACCCCTCCACTTT
>TRBD1|TRBJ2-7|14|TRBV5-1|NA
CASTPTGGVYEQYF
TGCGCCAGCACCCCGACAGGGGGGGTCTACGAGCAGTACTTC
>TRBD2|TRBJ2-5|15|TRBV5-1|NA
CASSLGLAVQETQYF
TGCGCCAGCAGCTTAGGACTAGCGGTACAAGAGACCCAGTACTTC
>TRBD1|TRBJ1-4|16|TRBV4-2|NA
CASSQELDRGNEKLFF
TGTGCCAGCAGCCAAGAGCTGGACAGGGGTAATGAAAAACTGTTTTTT
>NA|TRBJ1-5|12|TRBV2|NA
CASSLGNQPQHF
TGTGCCAGCAGTCTAGGCAATCAGCCCCAGCATTTT
>TRBD1|TRBJ1-6|15|TRBV28|NA
CASRPGQVTLSPLHF
TGTGCCAGCAGACCGGGACAGGTCACTCTTTCACCCCTCCACTTT
>NA|TRBJ1-5|15|TRBV5-1|NA
CASSSDRNRNQPQHF
TGCGCCAGCAGCTCCGACAGGAATCGCAATCAGCCCCAGCATTTT
>NA|TRBJ2-3|17|TRBV11-2|NA
CASSLDAQAISTDTQYF
TGTGCCAGCAGCTTAGACGCCCAAGCAATAAGCACAGATACGCAGTATTTT
>NA|TRBJ1-1|14|TRBV28|NA
CASSLLSPNTEAFF
TGTGCCAGCAGTTTATTGTCTCCGAACACTGAAGCTTTCTTT
>TRBD2|TRBJ2-3|18|TRBV19|NA
CASSRTPRAGGPGDTQYF
TGTGCCAGTAGCCGAACCCCTCGTGCGGGAGGGCCGGGGGATACGCAGTATTTT
>TRBD2|TRBJ2-6|17|TRBV15|NA
CATSKRGTSSGANVLTF
TGTGCCACCAGCAAGCGCGGGACTAGCTCTGGGGCCAACGTCCTGACTTTC
>TRBD1|TRBJ1-3|16|TRBV7-9|once
CASSLTGVVSGNTIYF
TGTGCCAGCAGCTTGACAGGGGTTGTCTCTGGAAACACCATATATTTT
>NA|TRBJ1-2|13|TRBV29-1|NA
CSVGRAGDYGYTF
TGCAGCGTTGGTCGGGCGGGAGACTATGGCTACACCTTC
>NA|TRBJ2-5|13|TRBV19|NA
CASSMGQVGTQYF
TGTGCCAGTAGTATGGGTCAGGTCGGGACCCAGTACTTC